This T cell receptor (beta chain) was retrieved from a study of blood T cell repertoires in COVID-19. Study information: Acute-phase and convalescent COVID-19 samples originated in the United States, Italy and Spain.

The ends were cut back, 0 bases at V and 0 bases at J, with 18 bases in the middle. This CDR3 is 19 amino acids long. In germline, CDR1 is SGHNT, CDR2 YENEEA. There are a few counts of this clone. Participants, roughly 18 to 100 years old, spanned under 30 US areas. Cohort 3 recovered donors had two negative PCRs, clearance, or symptom resolution. This table comes from immunoSEQ multiplex PCR, and its TCRdb copy is limited to in-frame clones, with some not included. The sample carries approximately 150,000 clones, approximately 80% recorded once. J is TRBJ1-3 and V is TRBV11-3; perhaps TRBD1 as D (6 bases). The origin of this receptor is a man in his fifties or sixties who had recovered from COVID-19. What was sequenced was PBMCs or T cells enriched from blood (not recorded which). The CDR3 sequence: CASSLERTAASYSGNTIYF. CDR3 coding DNA: TGTGCCAGCAGCTTAGAAAGGACAGCAGCGTCCTACTCTGGAAACACCATATATTTT.